The 15 T cell receptor beta chains reported below all come from one sample, sequenced in a study of metastatic and nonmetastatic thyroid tumors. TCRdb re-analyzed the PCR reads using MiXCR. Here the sample spans roughly 83,000 clones, 14% to 15% being singletons. Thyroid surgery was preceded by no treatment in any patient. Sequencing input: blood. The receptors derive from a female donor with papillary thyroid cancer or a benign thyroid nodule (not recorded which). Some clones in this sample may be carry-over from other donors' samples.

This clone has a handful of counts. The chain employs TRBV28 and TRBJ2-2; 11 bases are shared with TRBD2. CDR1 is MDHEN and CDR2 is SYDVKM in the germline V gene. With 2 bases clipped from V and 5 bases from J, the junction kept 10 bases outside the gene matches. The CDR3 spans 18 residues. CDR3 loop: CASSLLAGGLTGTGELFF. CDR3 nucleotide sequence: TGTGCCAGCAGTTTACTAGCGGGGGGACTCACGGGAACCGGGGAGCTGTTTTTT.

This clone was detected many times. The CDR3 coding sequence is TGTGCCACCAGTGATCCCCCCACAGATACGCAGTATTTT. This codes for CATSDPPTDTQYF. This chain joins TRBV24-1 and TRBJ2-3; D ambiguous. The CDR3 totals 13 residues. Germline CDR1 and CDR2: KGHDR and SFDVKD. Deletions cut 3 bases from V and 2 bases from J, with 5 bases between.

This clone came up a few times. The chain employs TRBV7-6 and TRBJ2-3; 11 nucleotides line up with TRBD1. Trimming took 1 base from V and 5 from J; bases not matched to a gene: 2. Germline CDR1 reads SGHVS; CDR2 reads FNYEAQ. This CDR3 comprises 15 residues. CDR3 amino acids: CASSLGTGGIDTQYF. CDR3 sequence (DNA): TGTGCCAGCAGCTTAGGGACAGGGGGCATAGATACGCAGTATTTT.

This chain uses TRBV5-4 with TRBJ2-1; 11 bases agree with TRBD2. Germline lookup yields CDR1 SGHNT and CDR2 YYREEE (reference sequence). The CDR3 contains 17 residues. J lost 4 bases, V lost 0 bases, and 6 bases had no gene match. As DNA, the CDR3 is TGTGCCAGCAGCTTGGCCGTGGGACTAGCGGAGTACAATGAGCAGTTCTTC. Amino acid sequence: CASSLAVGLAEYNEQFF.

The chain is built from TRBV11-2 and TRBJ2-3; 7 nucleotides line up with TRBD1. CDR3 length: 17 amino acids. From germline, CDR1 is SGHAT and CDR2 FQNNGV. CDR3 nucleotides: TGTGAAAGCAGCTTAGAATTGGGTAGGGGGCAGACAGATACGCAGTATTTT. Translation gives CESSLELGRGQTDTQYF. The complete variable domain, with remaining parts taken from reference TRBV11-2 and TRBJ2-3, reads EAGVAQSPRYKIIEKRQSVAFWCNPISGHATLYWYQQILGQGPKLLIQFQNNGVVDDSQLPKDRFSAERLKGVDSTLKIQPAKLEDSAVYLCESSLELGRGQTDTQYFGPGTRLTVL.

This clone was observed at least ten times. The chain links TRBV6-2 or TRBV6-3 to TRBJ1-2; tentative D call: TRBD1 (6 bases). V lost 5 bases, J lost 1 base, and 17 bases lay in between. Germline loops: CDR1 MNHEY, CDR2 SVGEGT. The CDR3 spans 16 residues. The CDR3 is CASSGYGGDFNYGYTF. The CDR3 DNA is TGTGCCAGCAGTGGTTACGGGGGCGATTTTAACTATGGCTACACCTTC.

Comment on this clone: This may be a read error: a much more frequent sequence differs by one nucleotide. This sequence joins TRBV18 and TRBJ2-1; a possible D gene is TRBD2 (7 bases). The CDR3 runs to 18 residues. Germline CDR1 is KGHSH and CDR2 is LQKENI. V was trimmed by 3 bases and J by 2 bases, leaving 20 bases between them. CDR3 nucleotide sequence: TGTGCCAGCTCACCTCCCGACCTTGCGGGGGCTACCTACAATGAGCAGTTCTTC. This codes for CASSPPDLAGATYNEQFF.

This rearrangement joins TRBV28 to TRBJ1-1, with D perhaps matching TRBD1 (6 bases). CDR1 and CDR2 from the germline V gene are MDHEN and SYDVKM. The CDR3 loop spans 11 amino acids. The CDR3 DNA reads as TGTAACCTCAGGGGCGGTACTGAAGCTTTCTTT. It codes for CNLRGGTEAFF.

This clone was recorded at least ten times. This chain connects TRBV19 to TRBJ1-1; no clear D gene. V was cut by 2 bases and J by 4 bases, with 11 bases left in between. The CDR3 is 14 residues long. Looked up from germline, CDR1 is LNHDA and CDR2 is SQIVND (reference sequence). The CDR3 reads CASSIRLSGTEAFF. The CDR3 DNA is TGTGCCAGTAGTATACGACTGTCGGGCACTGAAGCTTTCTTT.

There are many counts of this clone. The V call is TRBV3-1, the J call TRBJ1-2; D perhaps matches TRBD1 (6 bases). CDR1 LGHDT and CDR2 YNNKEL come from the germline V gene (reference sequence). V was pared by 0 bases and J by 8 bases, with 16 bases between. This CDR3 is built from 15 residues. The CDR3 DNA follows: TGTGCCAGCAGCCAAGATGATGGGGGGGCTTGGGGCTACACCTTC. It codes for CASSQDDGGAWGYTF.

As concerns this clone: A single base separates this from a much larger clone, so it may be a read error. The chain couples TRBV5-4 to TRBJ2-5; 16 bases match TRBD2. The CDR3 has 17 amino acids. Per germline, CDR1 SGHNT and CDR2 YYREEE (reference sequence). The J segment lost 8 bases and the V segment lost 3 bases, leaving 10 bases of the junction unmatched. This CDR3 reads CASSSGLAGGPVDTQYF. The CDR3 region has the DNA TGTGCCAGCAGCTCGGGACTAGCGGGGGGGCCGGTCGATACCCAGTACTTC.

This clone was found many times. The J gene is TRBJ1-1, the V gene TRBV29-1, with D unresolved. Trimming took 3 bases from V and 1 from J, leaving 9 bases between them. Germline-derived CDR1 and CDR2 are SQVTM and ANQGSEA. The CDR3 spans 13 residues. The CDR3 reads CSVDSPENTEAFF. The DNA for the CDR3 is TGCAGCGTTGATAGTCCAGAGAACACTGAAGCTTTCTTT.

There are many counts of this clone. The chain couples TRBV19 to TRBJ2-7; the D call may be TRBD1 or TRBD2 (5 bases each). V was clipped by 4 bases and J by 5 bases, with 15 bases between them. Germline CDR1 LNHDA, CDR2 SQIVND (reference sequence). The CDR3 has 14 amino acids. CDR3: CASSTQTGPHEQYF. The DNA for the CDR3 is TGTGCCAGTAGTACCCAGACGGGACCCCACGAGCAGTACTTC.

In this sample, this clone turned up many times. The chain joins TRBV25-1 to TRBJ1-2, with D perhaps TRBD1 (6 bases). Germline values: CDR1 MGHDK, CDR2 SYGVNS. The V end lost 4 bases, the J end lost 2 bases, and 11 bases lay between the germline ends. The CDR3 has 14 residues. The chain's CDR3 is CASSAYGQNYGYTF. Here the CDR3 DNA reads TGTGCCAGCAGTGCGTATGGACAGAACTATGGCTACACCTTC.

In this sample, this clone turned up a few times. In the same sample, other DNA sequences code for this CDR3. The chain uses TRBV25-1 and TRBJ2-3, with D possibly being TRBD1 (6 bases). V lost 3 bases to trimming and J lost 7 bases, with 11 bases between them. The CDR3 sequence is 13 residues long. Per the germline V gene, CDR1 is MGHDK and CDR2 is SYGVNS. CDR3: CASSDLQGYTQYF. In DNA, the CDR3 is TGTGCCAGCAGTGACCTGCAGGGGTATACGCAGTATTTT.